These 4 T cell receptor beta chains were sequenced from one sample in a study of naive and memory T cell subsets. Both TRBC1 and TRBC2 were covered by a beta constant-region primer of two equimolar oligonucleotides. Ligated cDNA was amplified by four rounds of PCR with nested alpha and beta constant-region primers and SP2. TCRdb analysed the UMI-ligation and nested PCR reads with MiXCR anew, one entry per CDR3 protein. The sample carries tens of thousands of distinct CDR3 sequences, around 9% recorded once. The sequenced material came from naive CD8+ T cells from blood. These receptors were taken from a human donor in good health.

This clonotype was seen at least ten times. The chain is built from TRBV7-9 and TRBJ2-1; 13 bases fit TRBD2. V gave up 5 bases and J gave up 8 bases; unmatched junction bases: 12. From germline, CDR1 is SEHNR and CDR2 FQNEAQ (reference sequence). CDR3 size: 17 residues. The CDR3 DNA follows: TGTGCCAGCAGCCCGACCTGGACTAGCGGGAGTTTCGATGAGCAGTTCTTC. As protein: CASSPTWTSGSFDEQFF.

The CDR3 loop reads CASSHPPLPGTGGPDTQYF. The DNA for the CDR3 is TGTGCCAGCAGCCATCCCCCGCTCCCCGGGACAGGGGGACCAGATACGCAGTATTTT. J is TRBJ2-3 and V is TRBV6-5; TRBD1 aligns across 11 bases. V dropped 6 bases and J dropped 4; count of bases not matched to a gene: 18. Germline lookup yields CDR1 MNHEY and CDR2 SVGAGI. This CDR3 spans 19 amino acids.

The genes are TRBV5-1 and TRBJ1-2; a weak D match, TRBD1 (6 bases). V was clipped by 4 bases and J by 2 bases, with 18 bases between them. Per germline, CDR1 SGHRS and CDR2 YFSETQ. This CDR3 has 16 residues. CDR3 sequence reads: CASSPRDVQGNYGYTF. The CDR3, as DNA: TGCGCCAGCAGCCCCCGGGACGTTCAGGGGAACTATGGCTACACCTTC.

As DNA, the CDR3 is TGTGCCAGCAGCTCCACTGGCGGGGCAGATACGCAGTATTTT. Protein: CASSSTGGADTQYF. The chain combines TRBV7-1 with TRBJ2-3; D might be TRBD2 (6 bases). TRBV7-1 counts as an open reading frame of uncertain function. This CDR3 contains 14 residues. V dropped 3 bases and J dropped 4 bases, with 11 bases sitting between them.